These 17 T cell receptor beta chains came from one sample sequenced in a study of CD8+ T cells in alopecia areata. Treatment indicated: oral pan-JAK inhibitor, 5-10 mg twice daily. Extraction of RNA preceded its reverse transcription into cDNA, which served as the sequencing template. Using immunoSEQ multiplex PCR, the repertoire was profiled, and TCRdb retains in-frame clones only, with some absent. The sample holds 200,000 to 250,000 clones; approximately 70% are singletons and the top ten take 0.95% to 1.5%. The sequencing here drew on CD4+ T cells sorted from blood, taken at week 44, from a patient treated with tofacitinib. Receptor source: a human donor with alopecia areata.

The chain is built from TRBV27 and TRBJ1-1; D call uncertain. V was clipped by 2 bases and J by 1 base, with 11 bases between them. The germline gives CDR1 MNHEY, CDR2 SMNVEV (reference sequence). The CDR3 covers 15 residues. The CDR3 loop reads CASSLNRRPNTEAFF. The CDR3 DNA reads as TGTGCCAGCAGTTTAAACCGGCGACCGAACACTGAAGCTTTCTTT.

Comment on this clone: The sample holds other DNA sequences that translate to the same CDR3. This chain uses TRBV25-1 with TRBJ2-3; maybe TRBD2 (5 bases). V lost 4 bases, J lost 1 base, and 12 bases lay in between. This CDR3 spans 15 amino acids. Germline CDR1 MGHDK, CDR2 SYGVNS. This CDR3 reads CASSVGAQGTDTQYF. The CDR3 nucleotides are TGTGCCAGCAGTGTGGGAGCACAAGGCACAGATACGCAGTATTTT.

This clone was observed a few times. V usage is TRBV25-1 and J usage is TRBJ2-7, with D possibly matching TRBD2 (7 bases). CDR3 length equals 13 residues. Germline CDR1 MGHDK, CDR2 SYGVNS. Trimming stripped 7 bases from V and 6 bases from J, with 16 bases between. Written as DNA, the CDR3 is TGTGCCAGCACCCCGAAGGGGGGGAGCGAGCAGTACTTC. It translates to CASTPKGGSEQYF.

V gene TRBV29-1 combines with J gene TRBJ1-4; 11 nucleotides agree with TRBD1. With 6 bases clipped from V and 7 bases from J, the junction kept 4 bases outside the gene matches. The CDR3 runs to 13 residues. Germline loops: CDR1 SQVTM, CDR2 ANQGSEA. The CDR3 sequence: CSVGTGGREKLFF. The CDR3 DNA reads TGCAGCGTAGGGACAGGGGGTCGTGAAAAACTGTTTTTT. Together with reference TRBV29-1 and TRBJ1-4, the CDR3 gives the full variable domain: SAVISQKPSRDICQRGTSLTIQCQVDSQVTMMFWYRQQPGQSLTLIATANQGSEATYESGFVIDKFPISRPNLTFSTLTVSNMSPEDSSIYLCSVGTGGREKLFFGSGTQLSVL.

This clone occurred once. CDR3 region: CASSPTGTGSTEAFF. The CDR3 DNA is TGTGCCAGCAGCCCTACCGGGACAGGGAGCACTGAAGCTTTCTTT. The rearrangement joins TRBV27 to TRBJ1-1, with TRBD1 matching 9 bases. V was clipped by 6 bases and J by 4 bases; unmatched bases: 9. The CDR3 has 15 amino acids. Germline V gene lookup returns CDR1 MNHEY and CDR2 SMNVEV (reference sequence).

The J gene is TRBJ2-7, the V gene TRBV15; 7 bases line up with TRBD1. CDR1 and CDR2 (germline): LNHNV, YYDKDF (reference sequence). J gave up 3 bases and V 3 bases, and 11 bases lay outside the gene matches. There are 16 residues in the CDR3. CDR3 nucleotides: TGTGCCACCAGCAGGGGTCCGACAGGGTCGATCTACGAGCAGTACTTC. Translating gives CATSRGPTGSIYEQYF. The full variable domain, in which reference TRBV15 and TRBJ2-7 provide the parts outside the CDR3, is DAMVIQNPRYQVTQFGKPVTLSCSQTLNHNVMYWYQQKSSQAPKLLFHYYDKDFNNEADTPDNFQSRRPNTSFCFLDIRSPGLGDTAMYLCATSRGPTGSIYEQYFGPGTRLTVT.

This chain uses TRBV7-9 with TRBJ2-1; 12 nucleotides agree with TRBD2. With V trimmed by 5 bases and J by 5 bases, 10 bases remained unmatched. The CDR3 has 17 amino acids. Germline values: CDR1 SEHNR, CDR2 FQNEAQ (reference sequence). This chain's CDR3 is CASSIFLLAGGDNEQFF. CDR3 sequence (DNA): TGTGCCAGCAGCATCTTTTTACTAGCGGGGGGAGACAATGAGCAGTTCTTC.

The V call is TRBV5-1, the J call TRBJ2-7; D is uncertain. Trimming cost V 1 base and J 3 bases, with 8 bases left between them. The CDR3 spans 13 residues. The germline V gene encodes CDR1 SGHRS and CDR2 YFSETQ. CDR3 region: CASSLLESYEQYF. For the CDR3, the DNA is TGCGCCAGCAGCTTGTTAGAAAGCTACGAGCAGTACTTC.

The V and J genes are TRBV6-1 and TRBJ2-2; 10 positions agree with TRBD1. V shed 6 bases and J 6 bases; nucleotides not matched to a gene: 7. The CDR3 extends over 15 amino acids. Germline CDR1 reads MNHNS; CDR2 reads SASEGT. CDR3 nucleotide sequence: TGTGCCAGCAGATTCCGGGACAGGGGAGCCGGGGAGCTGTTTTTT. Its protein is CASRFRDRGAGELFF.

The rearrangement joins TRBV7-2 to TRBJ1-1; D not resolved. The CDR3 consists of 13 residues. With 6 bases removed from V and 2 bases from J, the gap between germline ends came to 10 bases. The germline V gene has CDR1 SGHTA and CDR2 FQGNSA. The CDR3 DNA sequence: TGTGCCAGCAGGCTAACCGATAACACTGAAGCTTTCTTT. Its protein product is CASRLTDNTEAFF.

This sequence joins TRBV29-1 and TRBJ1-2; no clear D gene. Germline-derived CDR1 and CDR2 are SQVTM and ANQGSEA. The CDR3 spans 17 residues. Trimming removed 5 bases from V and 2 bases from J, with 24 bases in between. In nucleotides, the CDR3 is TGCAGCGTTCTCGGGAATCGGGAGGACCCGTGGAACTATGGCTACACCTTC. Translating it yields CSVLGNREDPWNYGYTF.

The CDR3 bases are TGCGCCAGCAGCTTGGGGGGTTTTCCCCCCGAAGCTTTCTTT. Protein sequence: CASSLGGFPPEAFF. V is TRBV5-1 and J is TRBJ1-1; D not resolved. The germline CDR1 and CDR2 sequences are SGHRS and YFSETQ. This CDR3 comprises 14 residues. Trimming shortened V by 0 bases and J by 8 bases, and 14 bases separated the two germline ends.

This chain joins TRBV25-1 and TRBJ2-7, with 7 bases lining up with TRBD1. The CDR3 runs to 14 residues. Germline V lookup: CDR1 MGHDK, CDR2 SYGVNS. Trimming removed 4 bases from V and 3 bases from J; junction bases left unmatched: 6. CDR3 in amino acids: CASSGETGYYEQYF. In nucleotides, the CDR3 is TGTGCCAGCAGTGGGGAGACAGGGTACTACGAGCAGTACTTC.

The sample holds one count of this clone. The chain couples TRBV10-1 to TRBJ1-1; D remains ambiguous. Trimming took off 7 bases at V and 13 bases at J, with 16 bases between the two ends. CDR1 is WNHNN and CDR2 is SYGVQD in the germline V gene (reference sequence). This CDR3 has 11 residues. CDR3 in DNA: TGCGCCAGCAATCGCAACAGATGGGATTTCTTT. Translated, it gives CASNRNRWDFF.

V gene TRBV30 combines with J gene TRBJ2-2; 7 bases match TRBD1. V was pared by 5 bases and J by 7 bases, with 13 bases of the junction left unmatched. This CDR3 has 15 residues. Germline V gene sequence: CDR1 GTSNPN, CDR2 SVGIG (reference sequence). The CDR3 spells CAWSLTGTEFGELFF. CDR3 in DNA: TGTGCCTGGTCACTCACCGGGACAGAATTCGGGGAGCTGTTTTTT.

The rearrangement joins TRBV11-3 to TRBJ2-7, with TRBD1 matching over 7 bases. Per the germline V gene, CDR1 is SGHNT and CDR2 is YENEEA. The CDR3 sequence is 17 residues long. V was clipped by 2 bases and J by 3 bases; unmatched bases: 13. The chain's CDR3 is CASSLSPTGMKIYEQYF. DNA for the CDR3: TGTGCCAGCAGCTTATCCCCGACAGGGATGAAAATCTACGAGCAGTACTTC.

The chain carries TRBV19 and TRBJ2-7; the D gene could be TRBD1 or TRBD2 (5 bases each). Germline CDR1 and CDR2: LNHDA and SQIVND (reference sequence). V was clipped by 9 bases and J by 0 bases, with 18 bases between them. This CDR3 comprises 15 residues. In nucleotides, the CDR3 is TGTGCCAGCCAGGCGAGGGGAGAAGGCTCCTACGAGCAGTACTTC. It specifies CASQARGEGSYEQYF. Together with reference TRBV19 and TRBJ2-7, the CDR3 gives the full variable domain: DGGITQSPKYLFRKEGQNVTLSCEQNLNHDAMYWYRQDPGQGLRLIYYSQIVNDFQKGDIAEGYSVSREKKESFPLTVTSAQKNPTAFYLCASQARGEGSYEQYFGPGTRLTVT.